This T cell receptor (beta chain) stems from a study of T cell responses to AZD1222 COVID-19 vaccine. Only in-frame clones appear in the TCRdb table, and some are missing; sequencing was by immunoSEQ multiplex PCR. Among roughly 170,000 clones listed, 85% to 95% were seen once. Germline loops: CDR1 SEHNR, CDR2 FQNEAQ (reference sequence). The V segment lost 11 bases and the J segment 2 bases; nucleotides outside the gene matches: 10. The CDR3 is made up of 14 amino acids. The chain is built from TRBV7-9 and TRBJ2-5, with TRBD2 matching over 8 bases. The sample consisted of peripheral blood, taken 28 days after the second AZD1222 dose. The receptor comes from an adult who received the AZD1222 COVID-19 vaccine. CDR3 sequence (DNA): TGTGCCCTAGGCGGCGCGGGGGGACAAGAGACCCAGTACTTC. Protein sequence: CALGGAGGQETQYF.